The 3 T cell receptor beta chains in this list originate from one sample, sequenced in a study of T cell changes during pregnancy in multiple sclerosis. Data came from immunoSEQ multiplex PCR; TCRdb stores just in-frame clones and leaves some out. The table lists approximately 32,000 clones, about 88% of them singletons. The sample consisted of CD8+ T cells from peripheral blood mononuclear cells, taken in the second trimester of pregnancy. These receptors originate from a female donor with multiple sclerosis, enrolled in a pregnancy study.

This chain connects TRBV7-6 to TRBJ2-5; TRBD1 agrees at 7 bases. The CDR3 runs 16 residues. Germline CDR1 reads SGHVS; CDR2 reads FNYEAQ. The V gene end was trimmed by 4 bases and the J gene end by 5 bases; junction bases not matched to a gene: 13. CDR3 nucleotides: TGTGCCAGCAGCTCCCCCGAAGGGGGCGCATGGGAGACCCAGTACTTC. Its translation is CASSSPEGGAWETQYF.

This chain links TRBV11-1 with TRBJ1-1; 7 nucleotides agree with TRBD1. J was trimmed by 0 bases and V by 4 bases; bases with no gene match: 11. Germline V CDR1 and CDR2: SGHAT, FQDESV (reference sequence). This CDR3 is built from 17 residues. The CDR3, as DNA: TGTGCCAGCAGCTCAAGCCGGGACAGAGGTATGAACACTGAAGCTTTCTTT. Encoded protein: CASSSSRDRGMNTEAFF.

The gene calls are TRBV5-1 and TRBJ2-3, with 10 bases fitting TRBD1. CDR1 and CDR2 from the germline V gene are SGHRS and YFSETQ. Trimming cost V 0 bases and J 5 bases; bases outside gene matches: 6. The CDR3 has 16 residues. CDR3 nucleotide sequence: TGCGCCAGCAGCTTGGGGGAGACAGGGGGCAGAGATACGCAGTATTTT. As protein: CASSLGETGGRDTQYF.